Listed below are T cell receptor beta chains from one sample, sequenced in a study of cytomegalovirus exposure and HLA in healthy donors. Measured with immunoSEQ multiplex PCR; TCRdb has only the in-frame clones, and not every one. Of roughly 140,000 clones listed, 85% to 90% are singletons. Sequencing was carried out using PBMCs. The receptors originated from a woman between 18 and 29 years old in good health and CMV-seropositive. The CDR3 runs from the conserved cysteine through the conserved F or W. A D gene is named only where the DNA matches it firmly. The size field is filled for only some rows; it gives once, few, many or a size class.

cdr3_length d_call clone_size j_call v_call cdr3_nt cdr3_aa
17 TRBD2 NA TRBJ2-1 TRBV27 TGTGCCAGCAAGAGACTAGCGGGAGGGTCGATGGGGAATGAGCAGTTCTTC CASKRLAGGSMGNEQFF
14 NA few TRBJ2-1 TRBV2 TGTGCCAGTCTGGCCCTGGGCCCATACAATGAGCAGTTCTTC CASLALGPYNEQFF
15 NA NA TRBJ1-1 TRBV27 TGTGCCAGCAGTACTGAACAGGGCGGTAACACTGAAGCTTTCTTT CASSTEQGGNTEAFF
15 TRBD1 NA TRBJ2-7 TRBV5-1 TGCGCCAGCAGGCCAACCGGGACAGTCCCTAGGGAGCAGTACTTC CASRPTGTVPREQYF
15 TRBD1 once TRBJ2-7 TRBV7-2 TGTGCCAGCAGCCCCCCCGGGACAGTTCTCTACGAGCAGTACTTC CASSPPGTVLYEQYF
15 TRBD1 NA TRBJ2-1 TRBV19 TGTGCCACCCGTTTCGGGACAGGGGTTCGCAATGAGCAGTTCTTC CATRFGTGVRNEQFF
18 NA NA TRBJ2-5 TRBV4-1 TGCGCCAGCAGCCAAGAGGCGGGATATACCGTATCGGGGAAGACCCAGTACTTC CASSQEAGYTVSGKTQYF
13 NA NA TRBJ1-3 TRBV14 TGTGCCAGCAGCCAAGTCGTGGGAAACACCATATATTTT CASSQVVGNTIYF
14 TRBD2 NA TRBJ2-1 TRBV10-3 TGTGCCATCACCGGGACTAGCTCCTACAATGAGCAGTTCTTC CAITGTSSYNEQFF
15 NA NA TRBJ2-1 TRBV27 TGTGCCAGCAGTCCCCATTGGCGGGGCTACAATGAGCAGTTCTTC CASSPHWRGYNEQFF
13 TRBD1 NA TRBJ1-5 TRBV30 TGTGCCTGGGGGACAGGGGGCTTTCAGCCCCAGCATTTT CAWGTGGFQPQHF
12 NA NA TRBJ2-7 TRBV28 TGTGCCAGCAATCAGGGGAGCTACGAGCAGTACTTC CASNQGSYEQYF
13 TRBD2 NA TRBJ2-1 TRBV5-6 TGTGCCAGCAGCCTCGGGGGGAGCAATGAGCAGTTCTTC CASSLGGSNEQFF
15 NA NA TRBJ2-4 TRBV5-1 TGCGCCAGCAGCTTGGCCGGAGTAGCCAAAAACATTCAGTACTTC CASSLAGVAKNIQYF
13 NA NA TRBJ2-3 TRBV7-7 TGTGCCAGCAGCTTAGACTACACAGATACGCAGTATTTT CASSLDYTDTQYF
13 NA NA TRBJ2-7 TRBV2 TGTGCCAGCAGCGTCACTGACACAAACGAGCAGTACTTC CASSVTDTNEQYF
15 NA once TRBJ1-1 TRBV10-2 TGCGCCAGCAGTGAGCCACTGACATTGAACACTGAAGCTTTCTTT CASSEPLTLNTEAFF
11 NA NA TRBJ2-7 TRBV7-9 TGTGCCAGCAGCCCTTCTCACGAGCAGTACTTC CASSPSHEQYF